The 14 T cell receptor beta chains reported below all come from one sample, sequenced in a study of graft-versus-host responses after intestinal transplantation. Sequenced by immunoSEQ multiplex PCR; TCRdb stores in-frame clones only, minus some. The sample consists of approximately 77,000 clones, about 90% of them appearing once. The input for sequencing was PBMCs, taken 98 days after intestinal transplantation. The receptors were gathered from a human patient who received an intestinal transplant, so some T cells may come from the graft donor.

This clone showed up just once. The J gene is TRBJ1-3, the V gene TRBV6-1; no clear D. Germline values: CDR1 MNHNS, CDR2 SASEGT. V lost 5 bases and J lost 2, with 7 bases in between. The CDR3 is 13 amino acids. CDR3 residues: CASSTLPGNTIYF. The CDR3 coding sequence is TGTGCCAGCAGTACCCTACCTGGAAACACCATATATTTT.

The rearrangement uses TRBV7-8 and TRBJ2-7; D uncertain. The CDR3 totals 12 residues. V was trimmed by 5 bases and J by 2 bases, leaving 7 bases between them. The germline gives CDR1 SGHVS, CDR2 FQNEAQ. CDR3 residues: CASSRNPYEQYF. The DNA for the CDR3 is TGTGCCAGCAGCCGCAACCCCTACGAGCAGTACTTC.

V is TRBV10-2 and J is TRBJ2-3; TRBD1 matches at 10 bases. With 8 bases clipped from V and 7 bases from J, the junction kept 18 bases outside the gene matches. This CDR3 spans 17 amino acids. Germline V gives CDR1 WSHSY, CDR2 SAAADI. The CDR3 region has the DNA TGCGCCAGCGTGCTCGCTCCGGGACAGGGGTCGGTATATACGCAGTATTTT. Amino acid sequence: CASVLAPGQGSVYTQYF.

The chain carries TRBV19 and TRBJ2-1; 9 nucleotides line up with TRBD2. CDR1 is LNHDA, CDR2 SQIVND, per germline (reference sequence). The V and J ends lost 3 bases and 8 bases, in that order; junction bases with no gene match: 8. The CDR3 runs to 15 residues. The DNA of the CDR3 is TGTGCCAGTAGTATTGTAGCGGGAGTATGGGATGAGCAGTTCTTC. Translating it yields CASSIVAGVWDEQFF.

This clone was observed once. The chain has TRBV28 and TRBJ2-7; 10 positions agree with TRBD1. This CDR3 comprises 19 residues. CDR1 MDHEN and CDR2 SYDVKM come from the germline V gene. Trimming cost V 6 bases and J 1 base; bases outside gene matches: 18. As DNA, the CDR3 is TGTGCCAGCAGAGTTTTCCGCCCGATCCGGGACAGGGGATCCTACGAGCAGTACTTC. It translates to CASRVFRPIRDRGSYEQYF. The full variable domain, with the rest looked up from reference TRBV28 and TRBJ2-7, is DVKVTQSSRYLVKRTGEKVFLECVQDMDHENMFWYRQDPGLGLRLIYFSYDVKMKEKGDIPEGYSVSREKKERFSLILESASTNQTSMYLCASRVFRPIRDRGSYEQYFGPGTRLTVT.

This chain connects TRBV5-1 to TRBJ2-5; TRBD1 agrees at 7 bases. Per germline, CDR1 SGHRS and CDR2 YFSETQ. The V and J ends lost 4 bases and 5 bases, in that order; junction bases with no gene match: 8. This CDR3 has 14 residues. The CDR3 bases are TGCGCCAGCAGCAGGGGGCGCCAGGAGGAGACCCAGTACTTC. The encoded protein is CASSRGRQEETQYF.

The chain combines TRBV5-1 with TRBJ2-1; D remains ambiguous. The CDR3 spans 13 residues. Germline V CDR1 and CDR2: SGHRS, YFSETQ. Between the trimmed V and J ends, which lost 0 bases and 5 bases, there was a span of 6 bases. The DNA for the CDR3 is TGCGCCAGCAGCTTGGTGCAGGACAATGAGCAGTTCTTC. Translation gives CASSLVQDNEQFF. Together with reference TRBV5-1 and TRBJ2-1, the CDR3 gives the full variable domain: KAGVTQTPRYLIKTRGQQVTLSCSPISGHRSVSWYQQTPGQGLQFLFEYFSETQRNKGNFPGRFSGRQFSNSRSEMNVSTLELGDSALYLCASSLVQDNEQFFGPGTRLTVL.

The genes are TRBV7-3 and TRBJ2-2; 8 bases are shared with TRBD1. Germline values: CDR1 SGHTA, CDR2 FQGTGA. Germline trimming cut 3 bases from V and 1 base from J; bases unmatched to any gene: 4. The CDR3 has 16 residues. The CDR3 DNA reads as TGTGCCAGCAGCTTCGGGACAGGCTTGAACACCGGGGAGCTGTTTTTT. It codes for CASSFGTGLNTGELFF.

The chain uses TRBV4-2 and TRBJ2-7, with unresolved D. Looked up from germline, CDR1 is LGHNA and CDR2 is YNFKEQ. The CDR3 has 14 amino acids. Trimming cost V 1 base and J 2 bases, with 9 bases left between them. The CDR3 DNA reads TGTGCCAGCAGCCAAGGGGTCCCCCCCTACGAGCAGTACTTC. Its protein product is CASSQGVPPYEQYF.

The CDR3: CASSFGQGSSTDTQYF. In nucleotides, the CDR3 is TGCGCCAGCAGCTTCGGGCAGGGGTCTAGCACAGATACGCAGTATTTT. J is TRBJ2-3 and V is TRBV5-1, with D maybe TRBD1 (6 bases). Germline CDR1 reads SGHRS; CDR2 reads YFSETQ. This CDR3 has 16 residues. Deletions cut 2 bases from V and 0 bases from J, with 13 bases between.

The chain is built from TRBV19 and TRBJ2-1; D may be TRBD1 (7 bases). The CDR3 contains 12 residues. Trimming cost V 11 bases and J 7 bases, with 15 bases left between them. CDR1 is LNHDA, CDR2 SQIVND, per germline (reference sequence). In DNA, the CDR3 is TGTGCCGGTACTTCAGGGGGGAATGAGCAGTTCTTC. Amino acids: CAGTSGGNEQFF.

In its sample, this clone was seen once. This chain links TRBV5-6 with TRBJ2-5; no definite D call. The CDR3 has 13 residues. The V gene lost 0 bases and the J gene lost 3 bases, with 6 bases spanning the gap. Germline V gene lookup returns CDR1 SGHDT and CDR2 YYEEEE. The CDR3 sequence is CASSLGSKETQYF. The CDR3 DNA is TGTGCCAGCAGCTTGGGGTCGAAAGAGACCCAGTACTTC. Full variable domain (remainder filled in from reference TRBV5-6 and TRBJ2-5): DAGVTQSPTHLIKTRGQQVTLRCSPKSGHDTVSWYQQALGQGPQFIFQYYEEEERQRGNFPDRFSGHQFPNYSSELNVNALLLGDSALYLCASSLGSKETQYFGPGTRLLVL.

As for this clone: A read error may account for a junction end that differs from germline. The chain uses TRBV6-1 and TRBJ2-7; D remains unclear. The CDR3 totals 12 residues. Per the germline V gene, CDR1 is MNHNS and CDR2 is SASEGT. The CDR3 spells CAASLGSYERYF. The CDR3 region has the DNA TGTGCCGCTTCATTAGGCTCCTACGAGCGGTACTTC.

The CDR3 spells CSVLAGLNEKLFF. The CDR3 nucleotides read TGCAGCGTTCTTGCGGGGTTAAATGAAAAACTGTTTTTT. This chain uses TRBV29-1 with TRBJ1-4; D is uncertain. The CDR3 consists of 13 residues. CDR1 and CDR2 (germline): SQVTM, ANQGSEA. V lost 5 bases and J lost 5, with 12 bases in between. The variable domain in full, with the rest retrieved from reference TRBV29-1 and TRBJ1-4, is SAVISQKPSRDICQRGTSLTIQCQVDSQVTMMFWYRQQPGQSLTLIATANQGSEATYESGFVIDKFPISRPNLTFSTLTVSNMSPEDSSIYLCSVLAGLNEKLFFGSGTQLSVL.